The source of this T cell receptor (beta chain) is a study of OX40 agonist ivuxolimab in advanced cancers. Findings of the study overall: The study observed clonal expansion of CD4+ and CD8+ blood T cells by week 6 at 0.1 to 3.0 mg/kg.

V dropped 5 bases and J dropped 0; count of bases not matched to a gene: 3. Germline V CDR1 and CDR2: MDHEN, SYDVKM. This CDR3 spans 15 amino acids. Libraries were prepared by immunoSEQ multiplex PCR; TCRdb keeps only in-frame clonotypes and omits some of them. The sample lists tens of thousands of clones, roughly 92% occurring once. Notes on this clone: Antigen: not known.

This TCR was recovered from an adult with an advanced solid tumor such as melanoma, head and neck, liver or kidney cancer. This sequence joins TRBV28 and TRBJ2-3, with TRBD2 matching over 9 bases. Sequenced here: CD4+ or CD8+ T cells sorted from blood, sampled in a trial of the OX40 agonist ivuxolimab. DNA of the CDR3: TGTGCCAGCAGTCTAGCGGGGTATAGCACAGATACGCAGTATTTT. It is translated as CASSLAGYSTDTQYF.